This T cell receptor (beta chain) was sequenced in a study of cytomegalovirus exposure and HLA in healthy donors. Overall study findings and caveats: When a later analysis was performed, an Asian-associated ancestry cluster reportedly had fewer N-insertions than the approximately 700-donor mean.

The primer mix had 60 Vbeta and 13 Jbeta primers. Study processing details: A later analysis counted 65 million to 95 million unique TCR beta chains, roughly 11 million shared. The method was immunoSEQ multiplex PCR; TCRdb's version includes in-frame clones alone and lacks a portion of them. For V, J and clone size, that table is used; D and trimming come from the DNA. The sample data list 200,000 to 250,000 clones. For this clone: Its antigen is not identified.

The clonotype was recovered from a girl under 10 years old in good health and CMV-seropositive. Sequenced material: PBMCs.

The DNA for the CDR3 is TGTGCCAGCAGCTACCGCGAGCCCGGAAACACCATATATTTT. The encoded protein is CASSYREPGNTIYF. V is TRBV7-2 and J is TRBJ1-3; D gene unclear. The CDR3 runs 14 residues. The V and J ends lost 4 bases and 4 bases respectively, with 11 bases between them. Per the germline V gene, CDR1 is SGHTA and CDR2 is FQGNSA.